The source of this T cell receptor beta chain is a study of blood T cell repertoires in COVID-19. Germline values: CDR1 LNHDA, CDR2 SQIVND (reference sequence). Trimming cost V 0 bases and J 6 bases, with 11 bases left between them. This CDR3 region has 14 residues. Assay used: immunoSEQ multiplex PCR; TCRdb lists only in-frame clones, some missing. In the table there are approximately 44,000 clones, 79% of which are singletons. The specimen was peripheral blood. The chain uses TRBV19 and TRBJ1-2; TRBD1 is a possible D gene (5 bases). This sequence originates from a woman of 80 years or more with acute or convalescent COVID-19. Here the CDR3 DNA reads TGTGCCAGTAGTATAGACTACAGGTCGAATGGCTACACCTTC. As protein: CASSIDYRSNGYTF.